This T cell receptor beta chain was captured in a study of blood T cells in healthy people across ages. PCR was performed a second time for about 7 to 11 cycles using a sample-barcoded 5' primer and a J-beta primer mix. One entry per CDR3 protein, called by TCRdb with MiXCR from the 5' RACE reads. The table has approximately 790,000 distinct CDR3 sequences, under 80% seen once. This clonotype was seen a few times. Its antigen is as yet unknown. Study findings and constraints: Percentage of naive T cells showed a strong correlation with TCR beta diversity.

The CDR3 loop spans 16 amino acids. Trimming cost V 4 bases and J 8 bases, with 18 bases left between them. CDR1 is LGHNA and CDR2 is YSLEER in the germline V gene. This clonotype was sampled from a man aged 25-40 years in good health. The V call is TRBV4-3, the J call TRBJ1-6; D is unresolved. Input material: blood. The CDR3 DNA reads as TGCGCCAGCAGCCCGTGGGAGGCGGGTTTCCATTCACCCCTCCACTTT. It specifies CASSPWEAGFHSPLHF.